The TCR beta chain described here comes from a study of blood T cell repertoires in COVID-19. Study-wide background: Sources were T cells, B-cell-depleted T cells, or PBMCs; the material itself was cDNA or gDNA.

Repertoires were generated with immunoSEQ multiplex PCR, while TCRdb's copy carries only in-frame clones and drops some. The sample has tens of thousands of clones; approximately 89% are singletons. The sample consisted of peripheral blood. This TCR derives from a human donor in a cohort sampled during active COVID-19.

The CDR3 sequence is CATSRQGLGEQFF. The CDR3 region has the DNA TGTGCCACCTCCCGACAGGGGCTCGGAGAGCAGTTCTTC. J is TRBJ2-1 and V is TRBV24-1; 8 nucleotides agree with TRBD1. J gave up 10 bases and V 9 bases, and 10 bases lay outside the gene matches. Germline V gene lookup returns CDR1 KGHDR and CDR2 SFDVKD. The CDR3 has 13 amino acids.